This T cell receptor beta chain was captured by sequencing in a study of OX40 agonist ivuxolimab in advanced cancers. Looking at the study overall: Partial responses were achieved by three patients: one hepatocellular carcinoma, two cutaneous melanoma.

The CDR3 spans 16 residues. Germline lookup yields CDR1 SNHLY and CDR2 FYNNEI. The V and J ends lost 0 bases and 4 bases respectively, with 15 bases between them. Clones were sequenced by immunoSEQ multiplex PCR, and TCRdb holds only the in-frame ones, with some missing. The sample records 82,000 or so clones, about nine tenths being singletons. This sequence joins TRBV2 and TRBJ1-1, with a weak D call TRBD1 (5 bases). This clonotype was sampled from an adult with an advanced solid tumor such as melanoma, head and neck, liver or kidney cancer. The sample in question was CD4+ or CD8+ T cells sorted from blood, obtained in a trial of the OX40 agonist ivuxolimab. In DNA form, the CDR3 reads TGTGCCAGCAGTGAAGCTCCGGGACGAGGAATCACTGAAGCTTTCTTT. It codes for CASSEAPGRGITEAFF.